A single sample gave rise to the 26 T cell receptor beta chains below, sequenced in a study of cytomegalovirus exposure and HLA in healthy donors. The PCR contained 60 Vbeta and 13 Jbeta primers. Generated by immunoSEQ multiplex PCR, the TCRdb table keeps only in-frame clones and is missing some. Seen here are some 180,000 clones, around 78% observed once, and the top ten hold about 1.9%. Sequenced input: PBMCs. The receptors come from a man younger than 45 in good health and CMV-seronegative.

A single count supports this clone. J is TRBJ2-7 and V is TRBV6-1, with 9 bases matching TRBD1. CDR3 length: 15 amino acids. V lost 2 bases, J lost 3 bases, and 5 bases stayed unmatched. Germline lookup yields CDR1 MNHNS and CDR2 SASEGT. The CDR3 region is CASSELTGGIYEQYF. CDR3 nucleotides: TGTGCCAGCAGTGAACTAACAGGGGGCATCTACGAGCAGTACTTC.

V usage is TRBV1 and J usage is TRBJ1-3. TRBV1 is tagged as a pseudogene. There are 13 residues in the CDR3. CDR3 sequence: CTSSQDLGGTIYF. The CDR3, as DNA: TGCACCAGCAGCCAAGATCTGGGGGGCACCATATATTTT.

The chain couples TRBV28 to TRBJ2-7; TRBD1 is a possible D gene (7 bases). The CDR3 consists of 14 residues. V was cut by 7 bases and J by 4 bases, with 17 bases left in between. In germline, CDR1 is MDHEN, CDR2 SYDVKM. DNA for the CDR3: TGTGCCAGCATCTGGGGGGCAGGGGGGTACGAGCAGTACTTC. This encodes CASIWGAGGYEQYF. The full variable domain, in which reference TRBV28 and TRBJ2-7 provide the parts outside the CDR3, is DVKVTQSSRYLVKRTGEKVFLECVQDMDHENMFWYRQDPGLGLRLIYFSYDVKMKEKGDIPEGYSVSREKKERFSLILESASTNQTSMYLCASIWGAGGYEQYFGPGTRLTVT.

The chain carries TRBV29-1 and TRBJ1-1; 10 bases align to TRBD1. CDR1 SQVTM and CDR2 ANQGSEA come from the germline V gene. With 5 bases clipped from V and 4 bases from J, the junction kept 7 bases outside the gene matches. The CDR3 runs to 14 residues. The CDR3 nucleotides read TGCAGCGTTCCGCGGACAGGGGGATCCACTGAAGCTTTCTTT. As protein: CSVPRTGGSTEAFF.

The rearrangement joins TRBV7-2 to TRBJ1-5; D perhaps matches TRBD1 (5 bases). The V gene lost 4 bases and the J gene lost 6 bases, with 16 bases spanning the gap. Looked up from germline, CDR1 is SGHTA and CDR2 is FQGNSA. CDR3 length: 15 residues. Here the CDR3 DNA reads TGTGCCAGCAGCTCCCCGGGTCAGGGTAGTCAGCCCCAGCATTTT. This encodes CASSSPGQGSQPQHF.

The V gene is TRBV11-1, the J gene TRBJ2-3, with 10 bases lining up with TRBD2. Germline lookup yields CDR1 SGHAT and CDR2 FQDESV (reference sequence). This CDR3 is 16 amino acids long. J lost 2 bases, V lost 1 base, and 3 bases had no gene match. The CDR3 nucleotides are TGTGCCAGCAGCTTAGTTCTAGCGGGAGCCACAGATACGCAGTATTTT. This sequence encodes CASSLVLAGATDTQYF.

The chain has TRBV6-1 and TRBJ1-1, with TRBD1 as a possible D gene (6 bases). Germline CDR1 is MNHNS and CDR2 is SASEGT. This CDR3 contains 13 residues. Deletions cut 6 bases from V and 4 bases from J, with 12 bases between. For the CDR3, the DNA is TGTGCCAGCAGGAGGACAGTAAGCACTGAAGCTTTCTTT. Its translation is CASRRTVSTEAFF.

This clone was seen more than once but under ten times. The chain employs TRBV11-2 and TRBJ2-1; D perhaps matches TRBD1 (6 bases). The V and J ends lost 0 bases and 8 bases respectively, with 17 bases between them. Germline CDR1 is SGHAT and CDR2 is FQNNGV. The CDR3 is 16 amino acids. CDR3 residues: CASSLEIGTKLYEQFF. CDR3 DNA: TGTGCCAGCAGCTTAGAAATTGGGACAAAGTTGTATGAGCAGTTCTTC.

In DNA, the CDR3 is TGTGCCAGTAGCCAGGGTGCAGGTAATCAGCCCCAGCATTTT. Translating gives CASSQGAGNQPQHF. The genes are TRBV19 and TRBJ1-5, with a possible D match to TRBD1 (5 bases). The V end was cut by 6 bases, the J end by 4 bases, with 13 bases between. The germline gives CDR1 LNHDA, CDR2 SQIVND (reference sequence). The CDR3 runs 14 residues.

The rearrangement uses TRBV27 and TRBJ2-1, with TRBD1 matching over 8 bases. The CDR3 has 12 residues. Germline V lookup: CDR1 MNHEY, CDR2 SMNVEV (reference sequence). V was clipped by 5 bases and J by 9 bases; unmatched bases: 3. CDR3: CASSQGAREQFF. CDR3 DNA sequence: TGTGCCAGCAGTCAGGGGGCGCGTGAGCAGTTCTTC.

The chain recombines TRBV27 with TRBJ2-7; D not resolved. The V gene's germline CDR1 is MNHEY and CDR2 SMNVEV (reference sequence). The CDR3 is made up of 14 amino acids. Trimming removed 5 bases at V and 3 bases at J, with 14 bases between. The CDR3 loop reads CASSPFLTDYEQYF. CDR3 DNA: TGTGCCAGCAGTCCCTTTCTCACAGACTACGAGCAGTACTTC.

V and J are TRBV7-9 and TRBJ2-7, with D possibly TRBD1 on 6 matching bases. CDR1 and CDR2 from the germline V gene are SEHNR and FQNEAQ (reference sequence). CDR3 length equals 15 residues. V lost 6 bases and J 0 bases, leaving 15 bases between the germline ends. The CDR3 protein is CASSYTGLRSYEQYF. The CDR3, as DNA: TGTGCCAGCAGTTATACAGGGCTCCGCTCCTACGAGCAGTACTTC.

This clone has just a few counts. The CDR3 loop reads CASSLDSGTEAFF. For the CDR3, the DNA is TGTGCCAGCAGCTTGGACTCGGGGACTGAAGCTTTCTTT. The J gene is TRBJ1-1, the V gene TRBV5-4; D call uncertain. CDR3 length: 13 residues. CDR1 and CDR2 (germline): SGHNT, YYREEE (reference sequence). V was clipped by 0 bases and J by 5 bases, with 8 bases between them.

In DNA, the CDR3 is TGTGCCAGCAGTGACCCCACCGGGACAGGGCTTTCTTACGAGCAGTACTTC. It encodes CASSDPTGTGLSYEQYF. The chain combines TRBV6-4 with TRBJ2-7, with TRBD1 identical over 9 bases. Germline CDR1 reads MRHNA; CDR2 reads SNTAGT. Trimming cost V 2 bases and J 4 bases; bases outside gene matches: 12. The CDR3 runs to 17 residues.

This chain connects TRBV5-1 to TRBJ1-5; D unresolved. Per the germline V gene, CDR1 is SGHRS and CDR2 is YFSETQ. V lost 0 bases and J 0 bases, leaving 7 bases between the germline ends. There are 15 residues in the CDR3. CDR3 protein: CASSLVGDSNQPQHF. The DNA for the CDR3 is TGCGCCAGCAGCTTGGTCGGGGATAGCAATCAGCCCCAGCATTTT.

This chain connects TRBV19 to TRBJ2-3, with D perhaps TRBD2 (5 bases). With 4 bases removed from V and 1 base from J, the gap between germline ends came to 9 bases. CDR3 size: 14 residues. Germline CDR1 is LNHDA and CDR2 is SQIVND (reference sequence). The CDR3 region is CASSTLVGTDTQYF. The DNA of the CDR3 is TGTGCCAGTAGTACACTAGTGGGCACAGATACGCAGTATTTT.

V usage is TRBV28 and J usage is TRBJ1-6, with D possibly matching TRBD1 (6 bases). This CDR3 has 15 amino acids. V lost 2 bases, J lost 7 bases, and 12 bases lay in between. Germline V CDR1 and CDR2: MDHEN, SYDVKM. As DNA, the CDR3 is TGTGCCAGCAGTTTACCAGGGGCTGAGAATTCACCCCTCCACTTT. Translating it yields CASSLPGAENSPLHF.

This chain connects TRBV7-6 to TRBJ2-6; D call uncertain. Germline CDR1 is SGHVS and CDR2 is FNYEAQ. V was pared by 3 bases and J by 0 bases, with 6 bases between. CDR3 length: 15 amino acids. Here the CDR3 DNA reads TGTGCCAGCAGCTTCTCCCTCTCTGGGGCCAACGTCCTGACTTTC. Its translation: CASSFSLSGANVLTF.

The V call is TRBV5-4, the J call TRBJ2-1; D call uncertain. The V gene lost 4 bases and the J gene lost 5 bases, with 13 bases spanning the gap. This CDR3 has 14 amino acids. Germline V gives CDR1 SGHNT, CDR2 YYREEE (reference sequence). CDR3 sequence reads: CASSPIGPHNEQFF. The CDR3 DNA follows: TGTGCCAGCAGCCCCATTGGGCCTCACAATGAGCAGTTCTTC.

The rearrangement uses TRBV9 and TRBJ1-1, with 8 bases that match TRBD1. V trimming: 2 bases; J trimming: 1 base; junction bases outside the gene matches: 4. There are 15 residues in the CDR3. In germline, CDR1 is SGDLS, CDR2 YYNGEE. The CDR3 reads CASSVSGTGNTEAFF. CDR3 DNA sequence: TGTGCCAGCAGCGTCTCCGGGACAGGGAACACTGAAGCTTTCTTT.

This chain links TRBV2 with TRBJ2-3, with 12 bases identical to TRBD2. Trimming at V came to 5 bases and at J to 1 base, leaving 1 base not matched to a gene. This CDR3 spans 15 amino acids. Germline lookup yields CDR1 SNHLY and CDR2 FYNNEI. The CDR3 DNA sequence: TGTGCCAGCAGTCGACTAGCGGGAGGCACAGATACGCAGTATTTT. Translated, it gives CASSRLAGGTDTQYF.

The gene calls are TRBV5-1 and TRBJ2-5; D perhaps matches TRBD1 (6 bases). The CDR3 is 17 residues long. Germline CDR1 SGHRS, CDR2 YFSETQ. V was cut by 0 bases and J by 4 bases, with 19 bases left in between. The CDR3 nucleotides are TGCGCCAGCAGCTTGGGTGGGGCAGGGGCCCTCCCAGAGACCCAGTACTTC. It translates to CASSLGGAGALPETQYF. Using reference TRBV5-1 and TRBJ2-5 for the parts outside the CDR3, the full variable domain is KAGVTQTPRYLIKTRGQQVTLSCSPISGHRSVSWYQQTPGQGLQFLFEYFSETQRNKGNFPGRFSGRQFSNSRSEMNVSTLELGDSALYLCASSLGGAGALPETQYFGPGTRLLVL.

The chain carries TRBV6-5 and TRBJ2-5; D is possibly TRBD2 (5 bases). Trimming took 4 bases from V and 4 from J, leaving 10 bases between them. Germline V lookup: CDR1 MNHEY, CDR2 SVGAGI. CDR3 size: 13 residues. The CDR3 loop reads CASSSGVGETQYF. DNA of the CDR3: TGTGCCAGCAGTTCCGGGGTGGGAGAGACCCAGTACTTC.

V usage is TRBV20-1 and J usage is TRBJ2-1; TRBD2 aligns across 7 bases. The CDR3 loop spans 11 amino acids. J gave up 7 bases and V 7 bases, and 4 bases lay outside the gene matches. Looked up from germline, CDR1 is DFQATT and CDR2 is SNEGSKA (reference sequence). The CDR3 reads CSEGGSNEQFF. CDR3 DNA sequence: TGCAGTGAGGGCGGGAGTAATGAGCAGTTCTTC.

The CDR3 coding sequence is TGTGCCAGCAGTTCGACAGTTGGCTACGAGCAGTACTTC. It yields the protein CASSSTVGYEQYF. V usage is TRBV27 and J usage is TRBJ2-7; D is possibly TRBD1 (5 bases). In germline, CDR1 is MNHEY, CDR2 SMNVEV (reference sequence). The CDR3 length is 13 residues. The V end was cut by 4 bases, the J end by 3 bases, with 10 bases between.

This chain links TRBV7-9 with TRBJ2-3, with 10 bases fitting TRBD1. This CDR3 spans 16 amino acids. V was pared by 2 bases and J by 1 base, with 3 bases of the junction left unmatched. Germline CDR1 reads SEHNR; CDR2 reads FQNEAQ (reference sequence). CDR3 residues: CASSLRQGAGTDTQYF. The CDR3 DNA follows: TGTGCCAGCAGCTTAAGACAGGGGGCGGGCACAGATACGCAGTATTTT.